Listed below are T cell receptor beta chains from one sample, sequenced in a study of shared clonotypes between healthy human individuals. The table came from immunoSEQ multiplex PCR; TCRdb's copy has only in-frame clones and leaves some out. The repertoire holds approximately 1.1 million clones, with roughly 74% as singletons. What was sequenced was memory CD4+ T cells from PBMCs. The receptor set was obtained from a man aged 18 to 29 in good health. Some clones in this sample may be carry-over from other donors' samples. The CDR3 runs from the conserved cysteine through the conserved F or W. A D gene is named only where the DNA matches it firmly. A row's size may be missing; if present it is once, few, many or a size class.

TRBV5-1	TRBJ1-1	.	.	TGCGCCAGCAGCTTGAGCACGGGAATGAACACTGAAGCTTTCTTT	CASSLSTGMNTEAFF
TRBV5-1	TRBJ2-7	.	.	TGCGCCAGCAGCTTGGAGGCAAAAGGCTACGAGCAGTACTTC	CASSLEAKGYEQYF
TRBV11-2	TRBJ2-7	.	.	TGTGCCAGCAGCTCCCCCCCCCGGCTCGAGCAGTACTTC	CASSSPPRLEQYF
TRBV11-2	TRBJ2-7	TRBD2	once	TGTGCCAGCAGCTTAGTGGGGGGGGTCTACGAGCAGTACTTC	CASSLVGGVYEQYF
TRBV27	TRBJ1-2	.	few	TGTGCCAGCAGTTTCAGGGGAAACTATGGCTACACCTTC	CASSFRGNYGYTF
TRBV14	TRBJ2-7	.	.	TGTGCCAGCAGCCAACTTGGCGGATTTTACGAGCAGTACTTC	CASSQLGGFYEQYF
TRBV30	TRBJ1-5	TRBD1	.	TGTGCCTGGGGACAGGGCTCTAATCAGCCCCAGCATTTT	CAWGQGSNQPQHF
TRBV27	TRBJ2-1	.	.	TGTGCCAGCAGTCGTACCGCCTACGGACGGAACAATGAGCAGTTCTTC	CASSRTAYGRNNEQFF
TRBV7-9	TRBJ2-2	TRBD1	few	TGTGCCAGCAGCCTCCGGGACAGGGACCTCACCGGGGAGCTGTTTTTT	CASSLRDRDLTGELFF
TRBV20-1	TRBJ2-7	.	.	TGCAGTGCTAGTAGGTACGAGCAGTACTTC	CSASRYEQYF
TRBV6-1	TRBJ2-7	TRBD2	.	TGTGCCAGCAGTGTTCTCCCGGGAGGGTACGAGCAGTACTTC	CASSVLPGGYEQYF
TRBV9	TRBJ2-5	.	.	TGTGCCAGCAGCGCCATTTCCGGACCCCAAGAGACCCAGTACTTC	CASSAISGPQETQYF
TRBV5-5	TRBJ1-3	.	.	TGTGCCAGCAGCCGGGACGGTGCGGGAAACACCATATATTTT	CASSRDGAGNTIYF
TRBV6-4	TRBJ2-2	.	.	TGTGCCAGCAGTGTTAGCCGAGACACCGGGGAGCTGTTTTTT	CASSVSRDTGELFF
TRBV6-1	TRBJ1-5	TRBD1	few	TGTGCCAGCAGTCGAGGACAGGGACTAAATCAGCCCCAGCATTTT	CASSRGQGLNQPQHF
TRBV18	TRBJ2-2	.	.	TGTGCCAGCTCACCCATGAACACCGGGGAGCTGTTTTTT	CASSPMNTGELFF
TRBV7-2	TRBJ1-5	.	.	TGTGCCAGCAGCTTAGCGGGCACACTTGCCCAGCATTTT	CASSLAGTLAQHF
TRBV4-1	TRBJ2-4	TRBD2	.	TGCGCCAGCAGCCACCCTAGCGGGAGGGGGGCCAAAAACATTCAGTACTTC	CASSHPSGRGAKNIQYF
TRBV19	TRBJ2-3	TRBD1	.	TGTGCCAGTAGTGACCCAGACAGGGGATCGGTAGATACGCAGTATTTT	CASSDPDRGSVDTQYF
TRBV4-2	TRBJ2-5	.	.	TGTGCCAGCAGCCAAGGGGGTCAACAAGAGACCCAGTACTTC	CASSQGGQQETQYF
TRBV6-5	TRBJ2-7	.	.	TGTGCCAGCAGTTACGAGGGGTCGCTCGCGCACTTC	CASSYEGSLAHF
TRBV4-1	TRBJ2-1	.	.	TGCGCCAGCAGCCAAGTCGCCGTGGATGAGCAGTTCTTC	CASSQVAVDEQFF
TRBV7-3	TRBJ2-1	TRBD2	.	TGTGCCAGCAGCCCCGGACTAGCGGGAGGGAGTTACAATGAGCAGTTCTTC	CASSPGLAGGSYNEQFF
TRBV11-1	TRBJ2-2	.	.	TGTGCCAGCAGCTTAGACCATAACACCGGGGAGCTGTTTTTT	CASSLDHNTGELFF
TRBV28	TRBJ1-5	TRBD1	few	TGTGCCAGCAGCCCAACCGGACAGGGGGGTAGTCAGCCCCAGCATTTT	CASSPTGQGGSQPQHF
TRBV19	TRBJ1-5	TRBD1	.	TGTGCCAGTAGTAAGGACAGGGTCAATCAGCCCCAGCATTTT	CASSKDRVNQPQHF
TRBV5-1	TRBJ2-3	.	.	TGCGCCAGCAGCTTGGTAGGGGCGGGGACAGATACGCAGTATTTT	CASSLVGAGTDTQYF
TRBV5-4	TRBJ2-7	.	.	TGTGCCAGCAGCTTGGCGTATCGGGGAGGGGGCTACGAGCAGTACTTC	CASSLAYRGGGYEQYF
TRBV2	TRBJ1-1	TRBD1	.	TGTGCCAGCAGCGTAACACCGGGACAGCTGAACACTGAAGCTTTCTTT	CASSVTPGQLNTEAFF
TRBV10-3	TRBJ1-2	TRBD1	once	TGTGCCATCAGTGACAGTCAAGGGATCCCCGGGACAGGGATTAGTTCTCGCGGCTACACCTTC	CAISDSQGIPGTGISSRGYTF
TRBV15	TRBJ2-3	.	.	TGTGCCACCAGCCCCCCCAGGGGCACAGATACGCAGTATTTT	CATSPPRGTDTQYF
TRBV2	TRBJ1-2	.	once	TGTGCCAGTGGGGGGCAGGGCGATGGCTACACCTTC	CASGGQGDGYTF
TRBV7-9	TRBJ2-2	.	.	TGTGCCAGCAGCTTAGACACGGGCGGGCTGTTTTTT	CASSLDTGGLFF
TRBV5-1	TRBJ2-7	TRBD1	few	TGCGCCAGCAGCCCGACAGGGTTCTACGAGCAGTACTTC	CASSPTGFYEQYF
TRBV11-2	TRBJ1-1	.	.	TGTGCCAGCAGCTTAGATTGGGGGGCTGAAGCTTTCTTT	CASSLDWGAEAFF
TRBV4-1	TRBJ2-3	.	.	TGCGCCAGCAGCCAAGAAGGGAGACCTAGCACAGATACGCAGTATTTT	CASSQEGRPSTDTQYF
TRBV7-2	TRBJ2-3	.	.	TGTGCCAGCAGCTCGGGACTTATCACAGATACGCAGTATTTT	CASSSGLITDTQYF
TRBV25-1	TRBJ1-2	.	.	TGTGCCAGCAGTGAATCCCAACAAGGAGGCTACACCTTC	CASSESQQGGYTF